This passage covers 3 T cell receptor beta chains from one sample sequenced in a study of shared clonotypes between healthy human individuals. Selected positively for CCR7 and CD45RO-negative, naive CD8 cells excluded terminally differentiated effector memory CD45RA+ cells. Profiling relied on immunoSEQ multiplex PCR, and the TCRdb table lists in-frame clones only, not all of them. The repertoire holds around 700,000 clones, with about 91% as singletons. Sample: naive CD8+ T cells sorted from blood. The receptors originated from a man aged 25-45 years in good health.

The V call is TRBV27, the J call TRBJ2-7; TRBD1 is a possible D gene (8 bases). The CDR3 runs to 11 residues. Looked up from germline, CDR1 is MNHEY and CDR2 is SMNVEV (reference sequence). V was trimmed by 10 bases and J by 4 bases, leaving 11 bases between them. CDR3: CATQGGYEQYF. The CDR3 region has the DNA TGTGCCACACAGGGGGGGTACGAGCAGTACTTC.

The J gene is TRBJ2-1, the V gene TRBV28, with D uncertain. With 5 bases removed from V and 14 bases from J, the gap between germline ends came to 16 bases. CDR3 length: 12 residues. Germline CDR1 reads MDHEN; CDR2 reads SYDVKM. CDR3 protein: CASSPNSPYEFF. CDR3 DNA: TGTGCCAGCAGTCCTAATAGCCCCTATGAGTTCTTC.

The chain joins TRBV7-3 to TRBJ2-1; tentative D call: TRBD2 (5 bases). The germline V and J ends were trimmed by 0 bases and 4 bases, with 19 bases remaining between them. CDR1 is SGHTA and CDR2 is FQGTGA in the germline V gene. This CDR3 is 18 amino acids long. The CDR3 nucleotides are TGTGCCAGCAGCTTAACCTCTTTTGAGGGAGCGGAGTACAATGAGCAGTTCTTC. Protein: CASSLTSFEGAEYNEQFF.